The present T cell receptor beta chain was sequenced within a study of a mutant IDH1 vaccine in newly diagnosed glioma. Study at large: Eight vaccine injections were given to patients in weeks 1, 3, 5, 7, 11, 15, 19 and 23. Patients got their first vaccination 4-6 weeks after radiotherapy alone, or with temozolomide cycles. Before enrollment, the patients had been treated with radiotherapy alone, temozolomide alone, or both together. Most of them had received both. Broader study findings: Seemingly, top peripheral T cell clonotype changes bore no relation to pseudoprogression.

As concerns this clone: Its antigen is as yet unknown.

Time point meaning: week 5, during vaccination. Vaccine doses each comprised 300 ug of mutant IDH1 20-mer peptide, with topical imiquimod. The junction had 9 bases not matched to a gene; V was cut back by 7 bases and J by 3 bases. CDR3 size: 15 residues. Germline V gene lookup returns CDR1 LGHNT and CDR2 FRNRAP. Profiled with immunoSEQ multiplex PCR; TCRdb holds only in-frame clones, not every one. The top ten hold 3.1% of the sample, which has over 55,000 clones, 70% to 85% seen once. The clonotype comes from a woman between 18 and 29 years old with glioma. Some clones in this sample may be carry-over from other donors' samples. Sample: PBMCs, taken from a glioma patient whose treatment included an IDH1 peptide vaccine. The V gene is TRBV12-5, the J gene TRBJ1-2; 9 nucleotides agree with TRBD1. The CDR3 coding sequence is TGTGCTAGTGATGCTCGGGGACAGGGAGACTATGGCTACACCTTC. Amino acid sequence: CASDARGQGDYGYTF.